Sequencing of this TCR beta chain was carried out in a study of T-cell reconstitution after alpha-beta-depleted transplantation in children. Notes on the study in general: From newly produced T cells came most of the T-cell counts and diversity one year after transplant. Recipient T cells and thymic progenitors that survived were the source of the high TCRbeta diversity seen at day 60 in some patients.

Preparation of the TCRbeta library used unique molecular identifiers. TCRdb itself ran the PCR reads through MiXCR, one entry per CDR3 protein. The data show 550,000 to 600,000 distinct CDR3 sequences, with approximately 22% seen just once and around 14% held by the top ten. The junction had 5 bases not matched to a gene; V was cut back by 0 bases and J by 4 bases. Germline V gene lookup returns CDR1 SGHRS and CDR2 YFSETQ. CDR3 size: 15 residues. This clonotype was observed at least ten times. The antigen is not known. Sequenced here: PBMCs, mostly from graft donor cells, sampled 360 days after TCRalphabeta/CD19-depleted stem cell transplant. The chain carries TRBV5-1 and TRBJ2-5; 8 bases agree with TRBD1. This TCR came from a boy under three years old who had a stem cell transplant for acute myeloid leukemia, so the T cells may come from the graft donor. CDR3 residues: CASSLAGGAGETQYF. CDR3 sequence (DNA): TGCGCCAGCAGCTTGGCAGGGGGCGCGGGAGAGACCCAGTACTTC.